This record concerns one TCR beta chain sequence. Antigen unknown. CDR3 size: 15 residues. This sample is part of a study of monozygotic twins with inflammatory bowel disease. Findings of the study overall: Resolution of different T cell subtypes was not achieved.

Added by template switching were UMIs that each held a 6-nucleotide sample barcode. TCRalpha along with TCRbeta cDNA was subjected to two nested PCRs lasting around 15 and 10 cycles. TCRdb reprocessed the 5' RACE reads and keeps a single row for each CDR3 protein, giving no DNA. The sample data list a few hundred thousand distinct CDR3 sequences. Whole blood served as the source of total RNA, and no T cell sorting took place. This receptor was taken from a human donor with ulcerative colitis or Crohn's disease, or a healthy co-twin of an affected twin (not recorded which). V is TRBV12-3 or TRBV12-4 and J is TRBJ2-3; TCRdb proposes TRBD2, but this gene call is untestable without DNA. Sequences were obtained from blood. The CDR3 loop is CASSLLGPGTDTQYF.